These 31 T cell receptor beta chains were sequenced from one sample in a study of vaccination and CD4 T cells after COVID-19. The treatment denotes: roughly 10-day PBMC culture with coronavirus spike peptide pools or control peptides (ViraFEST assay). No antigens are known for them. An Oncomine TCR Beta short-read assay was used to sequence the DNA from cultured CD4+ T cells. TCRdb independently ran MiXCR on the PCR reads; one entry per CDR3 protein. The profile shows roughly 4,600 distinct CDR3 sequences, roughly a fifth of them singletons. The sequencing input was CD4+ T cells from blood, cultured in vitro. The receptor set was obtained from a human donor who had recovered from COVID-19.

This rearrangement joins TRBV12-3 or TRBV12-4 to TRBJ1-5; D gene ambiguous. This CDR3 is 16 amino acids long. The V end was cut by 2 bases, the J end by 4 bases, with 15 bases between. Written as DNA, the CDR3 is TGTGCCAGCAGTTTATCGGCAGGCGGCGGTAATCAGCCCCAGCATTTT. This gives the protein CASSLSAGGGNQPQHF.

Remarks on this clonotype: The CDR3 carries no conserved terminal phenylalanine or tryptophan, so it likely arises from a read error. The CDR3 here is CASRPGLAGAEQYS. Written as DNA, the CDR3 is TGTGCCAGCAGGCCGGGACTAGCGGGGGCAGAGCAGTACTCC. This chain connects TRBV12-3 or TRBV12-4 to TRBJ2-1; 14 nucleotides align to TRBD2. Gene TRBJ2-7 matches the end of the DNA better, so the J call may be wrong. The length of the CDR3 is 14 residues.

V is TRBV12-3 or TRBV12-4 and J is TRBJ2-2; D remains unclear. The CDR3 runs to 15 residues. Trimming left V 7 bases short and J 5 bases short, with 17 bases between. The DNA for the CDR3 is TGTGCCAGCACCCTGACGCAGCCAGGTACCGGGGAGCTGTTTTTT. This codes for CASTLTQPGTGELFF.

This clonotype ranks as large (0.1 to 1%). The rearrangement uses TRBV12-3 or TRBV12-4 and TRBJ2-5, with a possible D match to TRBD2 (7 bases). This CDR3 has 13 amino acids. The V and J ends lost 5 bases and 3 bases respectively, with 10 bases between them. The CDR3 region is CASSTGREETQYF. The CDR3 DNA is TGTGCCAGCAGTACAGGGAGGGAAGAGACCCAGTACTTC.

The chain is built from TRBV10-3 and TRBJ2-2, with 11 positions matching TRBD2. CDR3 length: 16 residues. Germline-derived CDR1 and CDR2 are ENHRY and SYGVKD. V dropped 6 bases and J dropped 5; count of bases not matched to a gene: 8. DNA for the CDR3: TGTGCCATCAGCGTAGCGGGGGGGCAGGGGACCGGGGAGCTGTTTTTT. It encodes CAISVAGGQGTGELFF.

The chain couples TRBV9 to TRBJ1-5; 9 nucleotides line up with TRBD1. In germline, CDR1 is SGDLS, CDR2 YYNGEE. The CDR3 is made up of 17 amino acids. V lost 3 bases and J lost 4; bases outside the gene matches: 11. The CDR3 region is CASSALGTGLRNQPQHF. As DNA, the CDR3 is TGTGCCAGCAGCGCTCTAGGGACAGGGCTCAGGAATCAGCCCCAGCATTTT.

This clonotype was recorded a few times. This chain uses TRBV7-8 with TRBJ2-2; D ambiguous. Trimming shortened V by 1 base and J by 5 bases, and 5 bases separated the two germline ends. CDR1 and CDR2 (germline): SGHVS, FQNEAQ. The CDR3 spans 13 residues. The CDR3 loop reads CASSLGRTGELFF. The CDR3 DNA follows: TGTGCCAGCAGCTTAGGGAGAACCGGGGAGCTGTTTTTT.

This clonotype counts as large. CDR3 amino acids: CASRRGDETQYF. CDR3 DNA sequence: TGTGCCAGCAGGAGGGGCGACGAGACCCAGTACTTC. The rearrangement links TRBV6-1 to TRBJ2-5; either TRBD1 or TRBD2 may supply D (5 bases each). The CDR3 extends over 12 amino acids. The V gene lost 6 bases and the J gene lost 5 bases, with 10 bases spanning the gap. Germline V CDR1 and CDR2: MNHNS, SASEGT.

Judged by abundance, this clonotype is medium-sized. This chain uses TRBV12-3 or TRBV12-4 with TRBJ1-1; D unclear. Trimming cost V 3 bases and J 10 bases, with 9 bases left between them. This CDR3 spans 11 amino acids. In DNA, the CDR3 is TGTGCCAGCAGTTTCGAGAACGTAGCTTTCTTT. Translated, it gives CASSFENVAFF.

This clonotype has just a few counts. This chain connects TRBV6-1 to TRBJ1-2; D unclear. Per the germline V gene, CDR1 is MNHNS and CDR2 is SASEGT. The CDR3 has 11 amino acids. The germline V and J ends were trimmed by 4 bases and 4 bases, with 4 bases remaining between them. CDR3 loop: CASSAGYGYTF. As DNA, the CDR3 is TGTGCCAGCAGTGCTGGCTATGGCTACACCTTC.

This clonotype was observed a handful of times. The chain combines TRBV6-5 with TRBJ2-2; 8 nucleotides agree with TRBD2. The J segment lost 3 bases and the V segment lost 3 bases, leaving 9 bases of the junction unmatched. The CDR3 contains 17 residues. Germline CDR1 and CDR2: MNHEY and SVGAGI. The CDR3 is CASSYLAGGRDTGELFF. In nucleotides, the CDR3 is TGTGCCAGCAGTTATCTGGCGGGGGGTAGAGACACCGGGGAGCTGTTTTTT.

The J gene is TRBJ2-3, the V gene TRBV19; D remains unclear. V lost 5 bases and J 5 bases, leaving 20 bases between the germline ends. The CDR3 covers 16 residues. CDR1 and CDR2 (germline): LNHDA, SQIVND (reference sequence). This CDR3 reads CASSFSGSGFRDTQYF. The CDR3 DNA sequence: TGTGCCAGTAGTTTCAGTGGATCCGGGTTCAGAGATACGCAGTATTTT.

In its sample, this clonotype is medium-sized. The CDR3, as DNA: TGCAGTGCTTTGTCCGGGACAGGTGTTACAGATACGCAGTATTTT. Its protein product is CSALSGTGVTDTQYF. This chain links TRBV20-1 with TRBJ2-3; TRBD1 matches 8 bases. Germline CDR1 DFQATT, CDR2 SNEGSKA (reference sequence). The CDR3 has 15 amino acids. Unmatched junction bases numbered 10, after V lost 5 bases and J lost 3 bases.

The chain employs TRBV6-1 and TRBJ2-3; no firm D call. Trimming left V 10 bases short and J 0 bases short, with 14 bases between. CDR1 MNHNS and CDR2 SASEGT come from the germline V gene. The CDR3 is made up of 14 amino acids. CDR3 nucleotides: TGTGCCACCCTGATTTCACCTAGCACAGATACGCAGTATTTT. Residues: CATLISPSTDTQYF.

Relative to its sample, this clonotype is medium-sized (0.01 to 0.1%). CDR3: CASSLQGSYTEAFF. Written as DNA, the CDR3 is TGTGCCAGCAGTTTACAGGGTTCTTACACTGAAGCTTTCTTT. The chain has TRBV12-3 or TRBV12-4 and TRBJ1-1; tentative D call: TRBD1 (5 bases). The V gene lost 2 bases and the J gene lost 3 bases, with 10 bases spanning the gap. The CDR3 has 14 amino acids.

This clonotype came up a few times. The CDR3 DNA follows: TGTGCCACCAGCAGAGGACAGGGTAATGAAAAACTGTTTTTT. This sequence encodes CATSRGQGNEKLFF. The J gene is TRBJ1-4, the V gene TRBV15; 7 bases line up with TRBD1. This CDR3 is 14 amino acids long. With V trimmed by 1 base and J by 4 bases, 0 bases remained unmatched. The germline gives CDR1 LNHNV, CDR2 YYDKDF (reference sequence).

The chain joins TRBV11-2 to TRBJ2-2; either TRBD1 or TRBD2 may supply D (5 bases each). The CDR3 is made up of 16 amino acids. Trimming cost V 5 bases and J 0 bases, with 13 bases left between them. Germline V gene data show CDR1 as SGHAT and CDR2 as FQNNGV. The CDR3 loop reads CASSERTLANTGELFF. The CDR3 DNA reads TGTGCCAGCAGCGAGCGGACACTGGCGAACACCGGGGAGCTGTTTTTT.

This clonotype was counted a few times. In DNA form, the CDR3 reads TGTGCCAGCAGCGTTATCGGGGGGCCCCAAGAGACCCAGTACTTC. Residues: CASSVIGGPQETQYF. The chain combines TRBV9 with TRBJ2-5, with D maybe TRBD2 (7 bases). V was trimmed by 2 bases and J by 1 base, leaving 12 bases between them. Per germline, CDR1 SGDLS and CDR2 YYNGEE. The CDR3 runs 15 residues.

This clonotype was found a few times. J is TRBJ1-2 and V is TRBV7-6; D unclear. From germline, CDR1 is SGHVS and CDR2 FNYEAQ. V lost 1 base and J lost 4, with 7 bases in between. The CDR3 spans 13 residues. This chain's CDR3 is CASSLGQLYGYTF. DNA of the CDR3: TGTGCCAGCAGCTTAGGTCAGCTCTATGGCTACACCTTC.

This clonotype turned up a few times. The chain employs TRBV20-1 and TRBJ2-1; TRBD2 matches at 7 bases. The CDR3 length is 14 residues. Losses at the gene ends were 0 bases for V and 8 bases for J; bases not matched to a gene: 7. Germline-derived CDR1 and CDR2 are DFQATT and SNEGSKA (reference sequence). The CDR3 region has the DNA TGCAGTGCTAGAGACCCGGGACTATGGGATGAGCAGTTCTTC. Its protein is CSARDPGLWDEQFF.

The chain couples TRBV30 to TRBJ2-7; either TRBD1 or TRBD2 may supply D (6 bases each). V lost 5 bases to trimming and J lost 2 bases, with 22 bases between them. CDR3 size: 16 residues. Looked up from germline, CDR1 is GTSNPN and CDR2 is SVGIG (reference sequence). The CDR3 protein is CAWGRLGGRRPYEQYF. Written as DNA, the CDR3 is TGTGCCTGGGGCCGCTTGGGGGGCCGAAGGCCCTACGAGCAGTACTTC.

The sample holds a few counts of this clonotype. The chain employs TRBV2 and TRBJ2-7; D unclear. The germline V gene encodes CDR1 SNHLY and CDR2 FYNNEI. V shed 1 base and J shed 6 bases, with 10 bases lying between them. This CDR3 has 13 amino acids. This CDR3 reads CASSEGSIGEQYF. The CDR3 DNA sequence: TGTGCCAGCAGTGAAGGGAGTATTGGCGAGCAGTACTTC.

The V call is TRBV7-2, the J call TRBJ2-3; 9 bases match TRBD2. V lost 3 bases to trimming and J lost 6 bases; unmatched junction nucleotides: 7. The CDR3 has 15 amino acids. Germline V gene sequence: CDR1 SGHTA, CDR2 FQGNSA. CDR3 loop: CASSFRAGGLDTQYF. CDR3 bases: TGTGCCAGCAGCTTTAGAGCGGGGGGCCTGGATACGCAGTATTTT.

This clonotype was counted only a few times. The V call is TRBV30, the J call TRBJ2-7, with D perhaps TRBD1 (6 bases). The CDR3 is made up of 12 amino acids. V was shortened by 8 bases and J by 5 bases, with 16 bases between the two germline ends. CDR1 GTSNPN and CDR2 SVGIG come from the germline V gene (reference sequence). The DNA for the CDR3 is TGTGCCGGCTCCGGGACACTCGACGAGCAGTACTTC. It is translated as CAGSGTLDEQYF.

The chain combines TRBV18 with TRBJ1-5, with TRBD1 matching 7 bases. V lost 1 base and J lost 5; bases outside the gene matches: 5. CDR1 is KGHSH, CDR2 LQKENI, per germline. This CDR3 is 15 amino acids long. CDR3 sequence: CASSPRGTADQPQHF. Here the CDR3 DNA reads TGTGCCAGCTCACCACGAGGGACAGCGGATCAGCCCCAGCATTTT.

Only one count was recorded for this clonotype. The V call is TRBV11-3, the J call TRBJ2-1; D assignment may be TRBD1 or TRBD2 (5 bases each). CDR1 is SGHNT and CDR2 is YENEEA in the germline V gene. V was trimmed by 0 bases and J by 0 bases, leaving 12 bases between them. This CDR3 contains 17 residues. The CDR3 protein is CASSLDTGPSSYNEQFF. CDR3 sequence (DNA): TGTGCCAGCAGCTTAGATACGGGACCGAGCTCCTACAATGAGCAGTTCTTC.

By its share, this clonotype is medium-sized (0.01 to 0.1%). The rearrangement links TRBV7-8 to TRBJ2-5; the match to TRBD1 covers 7 bases. From germline, CDR1 is SGHVS and CDR2 FQNEAQ. Germline trimming cut 5 bases from V and 7 bases from J; bases unmatched to any gene: 19. The CDR3 covers 17 residues. CDR3 in DNA: TGTGCCAGCAGCCCTTCGACAGGGCGTAGCGATGGTGGGACCCAGTACTTC. Translating it yields CASSPSTGRSDGGTQYF.

The chain combines TRBV9 with TRBJ1-3; D not resolved. CDR1 is SGDLS, CDR2 YYNGEE, per germline. The CDR3 extends over 16 amino acids. V was shortened by 0 bases and J by 4 bases, with 14 bases between the two germline ends. The CDR3 DNA follows: TGTGCCAGCAGCGTAGGAGGGAGGGCAGGAGGAAACACCATATATTTT. Amino acid sequence: CASSVGGRAGGNTIYF.

The chain employs TRBV18 and TRBJ1-2, with D perhaps matching TRBD1 (6 bases). The length of the CDR3 is 14 residues. Germline V gene data show CDR1 as KGHSH and CDR2 as LQKENI. The V and J ends lost 4 bases and 6 bases respectively, with 15 bases between them. CDR3 amino acids: CASSRSQAGDGYTF. In DNA, the CDR3 is TGTGCCAGCTCACGAAGCCAAGCAGGGGATGGCTACACCTTC.

This clonotype has only a few counts. The genes are TRBV6-2 or TRBV6-3 and TRBJ1-2, with D uncertain. Germline loops: CDR1 MNHEY, CDR2 SVGEGT. The CDR3 spans 14 residues. Trimming pared 5 bases from V and 1 base from J, leaving 11 bases between. CDR3 DNA sequence: TGTGCCAGCAGTCTGACTGACCGTAACTATGGCTACACCTTC. This codes for CASSLTDRNYGYTF.

This clonotype is labeled as medium-sized. The chain combines TRBV6-5 with TRBJ2-5, with D perhaps matching TRBD2 (5 bases). CDR1 is MNHEY and CDR2 is SVGAGI in the germline V gene. This CDR3 has 16 amino acids. V lost 2 bases, J lost 5 bases, and 18 bases lay in between. This CDR3 is CASSYNPASPQETQYF. In nucleotides, the CDR3 is TGTGCCAGCAGTTACAATCCGGCTAGCCCCCAGGAGACCCAGTACTTC.